This TCR beta chain originates from a study of T cell repertoires in cytomegalovirus infection. Study context: CMV infection plus the matching HLA type was flagged by public TCR beta signatures. Findings of the study overall: Dominant in the ex vivo response were TCR beta clonotypes restricted by HLA-C and specific for CMV.

This clonotype was detected ten times or more. The antigen is unknown. One entry per CDR3 protein, called by TCRdb with MiXCR from the reads. The sample has roughly 150,000 distinct CDR3 sequences, 23% seen once. The CDR3 has 14 residues. V lost 5 bases and J lost 3, with 14 bases in between. The germline V gene encodes CDR1 MNHEY and CDR2 SVGEGT. V usage is TRBV6-2 or TRBV6-3 and J usage is TRBJ2-7; a weak D match, TRBD1 (6 bases). This receptor was identified in a human donor in good health (CMV status not recorded). Some clones in this sample may be carry-over from other donors' samples. Sequences were obtained from PBMCs. CDR3 nucleotides: TGTGCCAGCAGTCAACAGGGACAATTCTACGAGCAGTACTTC. Protein sequence: CASSQQGQFYEQYF.